This T cell receptor (beta chain) came from a study of T cells after posttransplantation cyclophosphamide. Using immunoSEQ multiplex PCR, the repertoire was profiled, and TCRdb retains in-frame clones only, with some absent. The repertoire holds about 31,000 clones, with 90% to 95% as singletons. The naive gate required viable CD3+CD4+ or CD3+CD8+ cells with CCR7+CD45RA+CD45RO-CD95-CD27+CD28+ phenotype. This receptor was identified in a woman aged 55-69 years in good health, CMV-negative, and a related stem cell transplant donor. The sequenced sample was naive CD4+ T cells sorted from PBMCs.

Here the CDR3 DNA reads TGTGCCAGCTCACCGGGTGGGACAGGCAATCAGCCCCAGCATTTT. It specifies CASSPGGTGNQPQHF. The gene calls are TRBV18 and TRBJ1-5; 7 bases match TRBD1. Trimming took 3 bases from V and 2 from J; bases not matched to a gene: 4. Germline assignment: CDR1 KGHSH and CDR2 LQKENI. CDR3 size: 15 residues.